This T cell receptor beta chain was identified in a study of control samples from healthy donors and cancer patients. TCRdb's table, derived via immunoSEQ multiplex PCR, lists solely in-frame clones and lacks some. The table lists approximately 130,000 clones, just under 90% of them singletons, with around 10% in the top ten. Germline V CDR1 and CDR2: SEHNR, FQNEAQ (reference sequence). CDR3 size: 12 residues. Trimming removed 8 bases from V and 4 bases from J, with 9 bases in between. The genes are TRBV7-9 and TRBJ1-5; D not certain. This TCR came from a young man in good health. The sample taken for sequencing was blood. This CDR3 is CASGTDNQPQHF. The CDR3 DNA follows: TGTGCCAGCGGTACAGATAATCAGCCCCAGCATTTT.